These 21 T cell receptor beta chains came from one sample sequenced in a study of shared clonotypes between healthy human individuals. The assay was immunoSEQ multiplex PCR, and TCRdb's table has in-frame clones only and misses some. Counted here are 2 million to 2.5 million clones, around 90% occurring once; the ten biggest clones make up 0.3% to 0.4%. The specimen sequenced was naive CD4+ T cells from PBMCs. The subset denotes: CD45RA+ positively selected. All receptors come from a man younger than 35 in good health. Some clones in this sample may be carry-over from other donors' samples.

Comments on this clone: One end of the junction fails to match germline, which may point to a read error. The identical CDR3 is also encoded by other nucleotide sequences in the sample. The V and J genes are TRBV7-9 and TRBJ2-5; a weak D match, TRBD1 (6 bases). CDR1 and CDR2 from the germline V gene are SEHNR and FQNEAQ (reference sequence). CDR3 length: 16 residues. The CDR3 reads CASSFRGFSPQETQYF. The CDR3 nucleotides are TGTGCCAGCAGCTTTAGGGGGTTTTCCCCCCAAGAGACTCAGTACTTC. Filled out from reference TRBV7-9 and TRBJ2-5, the complete variable domain reads DTGVSQNPRHKITKRGQNVTFRCDPISEHNRLYWYRQTLGQGPEFLTYFQNEAQLEKSRLLSDRFSAERPKGSFSTLEIQRTEQGDSAMYLCASSFRGFSPQETQYFGPGTRLLVL.

The V call is TRBV11-2, the J call TRBJ1-2, with a possible D match to TRBD1 (5 bases). Trimming removed 0 bases at V and 4 bases at J, with 15 bases between. Germline-derived CDR1 and CDR2 are SGHAT and FQNNGV. CDR3 length: 16 amino acids. CDR3 sequence reads: CASSLDLYRSIYGYTF. In DNA, the CDR3 is TGTGCCAGCAGCTTAGATCTTTACAGGTCCATCTATGGCTACACCTTC.

This clone was detected a few times. The same CDR3 is also encoded by other DNA sequences in this sample. V usage is TRBV28 and J usage is TRBJ1-2; unclear D gene. Trimming took off 2 bases at V and 4 bases at J, with 5 bases between the two ends. The CDR3 sequence is 12 residues long. Germline CDR1 is MDHEN and CDR2 is SYDVKM. CDR3 sequence: CASSLRGYGYTF. In DNA, the CDR3 is TGTGCCAGCAGTTTACGAGGCTATGGCTACACCTTC.

Regarding this clone: Other DNA sequences in the same sample also yield this CDR3. The V gene is TRBV5-1, the J gene TRBJ2-6; D is uncertain. With 2 bases removed from V and 2 bases from J, the gap between germline ends came to 5 bases. The CDR3 contains 14 residues. From germline, CDR1 is SGHRS and CDR2 YFSETQ. CDR3 amino acids: CASSFNPGANVLTF. DNA of the CDR3: TGCGCCAGCAGCTTTAACCCTGGGGCCAACGTCCTGACTTTC.

The chain couples TRBV5-6 to TRBJ1-2, with 8 bases that match TRBD1. The CDR3 spans 13 residues. V shed 5 bases, J shed 5 bases, and the junction held 5 bases outside the gene matches. From germline, CDR1 is SGHDT and CDR2 YYEEEE. The CDR3 DNA sequence: TGTGCCAGCAGACGGGACAGGCTTTATGGCTACACCTTC. As protein: CASRRDRLYGYTF. The full variable domain, its missing parts supplied by reference TRBV5-6 and TRBJ1-2, is DAGVTQSPTHLIKTRGQQVTLRCSPKSGHDTVSWYQQALGQGPQFIFQYYEEEERQRGNFPDRFSGHQFPNYSSELNVNALLLGDSALYLCASRRDRLYGYTFGSGTRLTVV.

The chain joins TRBV2 to TRBJ2-1, with 7 nucleotides matching TRBD1. Germline CDR1 reads SNHLY; CDR2 reads FYNNEI. This CDR3 is 16 amino acids long. Trimming at V came to 6 bases and at J to 0 bases, leaving 8 bases not matched to a gene. CDR3 DNA sequence: TGTGCCAGCAGAGGGACAGACATCAGCTCCTACAATGAGCAGTTCTTC. It specifies CASRGTDISSYNEQFF. The full variable domain, completed using reference TRBV2 and TRBJ2-1, is EPEVTQTPSHQVTQMGQEVILRCVPISNHLYFYWYRQILGQKVEFLVSFYNNEISEKSEIFDDQFSVERPDGSNFTLKIRSTKLEDSAMYFCASRGTDISSYNEQFFGPGTRLTVL.

The genes are TRBV29-1 and TRBJ1-4; D gene uncertain. Looked up from germline, CDR1 is SQVTM and CDR2 is ANQGSEA. V shed 4 bases and J shed 5 bases, with 11 bases lying between them. This CDR3 comprises 13 residues. The CDR3 sequence: CSVGVGLNEKLFF. The CDR3 coding sequence is TGCAGCGTTGGTGTCGGATTAAATGAAAAACTGTTTTTT.

J is TRBJ2-5 and V is TRBV2; 7 nucleotides line up with TRBD2. The V and J ends lost 6 bases and 2 bases, in that order; junction bases with no gene match: 3. Germline CDR1 SNHLY, CDR2 FYNNEI. The CDR3 is made up of 13 amino acids. This chain's CDR3 is CASRGRAQETQYF. The CDR3 DNA reads as TGTGCCAGCAGGGGGAGGGCTCAAGAGACCCAGTACTTC.

The V and J genes are TRBV19 and TRBJ1-2; 8 nucleotides agree with TRBD1. With V trimmed by 5 bases and J by 7 bases, 9 bases remained unmatched. This CDR3 spans 14 amino acids. Germline lookup yields CDR1 LNHDA and CDR2 SQIVND (reference sequence). The CDR3 reads CASSARTGNRGYTF. The CDR3 nucleotides read TGTGCCAGTAGTGCCCGGACAGGGAATCGTGGCTACACCTTC. The variable domain in full, completed from reference TRBV19 and TRBJ1-2, reads DGGITQSPKYLFRKEGQNVTLSCEQNLNHDAMYWYRQDPGQGLRLIYYSQIVNDFQKGDIAEGYSVSREKKESFPLTVTSAQKNPTAFYLCASSARTGNRGYTFGSGTRLTVV.

J is TRBJ2-6 and V is TRBV19; TRBD1 aligns across 11 bases. V lost 8 bases, J lost 9 bases, and 12 bases stayed unmatched. The length of the CDR3 is 16 residues. Per germline, CDR1 LNHDA and CDR2 SQIVND (reference sequence). CDR3 sequence (DNA): TGTGCCAGTTCCGGGACAGGGGGGGGCACGGTCAACGTCCTGACTTTC. Its translation: CASSGTGGGTVNVLTF. The variable domain in full, completed from reference TRBV19 and TRBJ2-6, reads DGGITQSPKYLFRKEGQNVTLSCEQNLNHDAMYWYRQDPGQGLRLIYYSQIVNDFQKGDIAEGYSVSREKKESFPLTVTSAQKNPTAFYLCASSGTGGGTVNVLTFGAGSRLTVL.

For this clone: This sample includes further DNA sequences coding for the same CDR3. The genes are TRBV7-2 and TRBJ1-5; 7 nucleotides match TRBD1. Trimming cost V 6 bases and J 4 bases; bases outside gene matches: 3. CDR1 and CDR2 from the germline V gene are SGHTA and FQGNSA. The CDR3 has 13 residues. CDR3 sequence (DNA): TGTGCCAGCAGGGGACAGTCTAATCAGCCCCAGCATTTT. Residues: CASRGQSNQPQHF.

This chain links TRBV19 with TRBJ1-2; D not certain. CDR3 size: 11 residues. V was trimmed by 9 bases and J by 8 bases, leaving 13 bases between them. Looked up from germline, CDR1 is LNHDA and CDR2 is SQIVND (reference sequence). CDR3 region: CASKDLGGYTF. The CDR3 nucleotides read TGTGCCAGCAAGGACCTAGGGGGCTACACCTTC.

The genes are TRBV5-1 and TRBJ1-2; no clear D. The CDR3 consists of 15 residues. Germline lookup yields CDR1 SGHRS and CDR2 YFSETQ. V was shortened by 0 bases and J by 4 bases, with 13 bases between the two germline ends. The CDR3 loop is CASSLAMAETYGYTF. The CDR3 nucleotides read TGCGCCAGCAGCTTGGCCATGGCAGAGACCTATGGCTACACCTTC.

CDR3 loop: CASSLGSAPRGEQYF. CDR3 nucleotides: TGTGCCAGCAGCTTAGGAAGCGCCCCCAGGGGCGAGCAGTACTTC. V gene TRBV7-2 combines with J gene TRBJ2-7; tentatively, D is TRBD1 (6 bases). V was pared by 1 base and J by 6 bases, with 16 bases between. The germline V gene has CDR1 SGHTA and CDR2 FQGNSA. This CDR3 comprises 15 residues.

The chain's CDR3 is CASSEVAAENEAFF. CDR3 in DNA: TGTGCCAGCAGTGAAGTAGCGGCGGAAAATGAAGCTTTCTTT. The chain employs TRBV6-1 and TRBJ1-1; no reliable D call. V lost 1 base to trimming and J lost 7 bases, with 13 bases between them. The CDR3 is 14 amino acids. Germline CDR1 reads MNHNS; CDR2 reads SASEGT.

The genes are TRBV10-2 and TRBJ2-5, with 10 positions matching TRBD2. Per germline, CDR1 WSHSY and CDR2 SAAADI. CDR3 length: 16 amino acids. V lost 2 bases to trimming and J lost 3 bases; unmatched junction nucleotides: 6. The CDR3 reads CASSEEASGSKETQYF. The CDR3 DNA follows: TGCGCCAGCAGTGAGGAGGCTAGCGGGAGTAAAGAGACCCAGTACTTC.

This chain joins TRBV6-4 and TRBJ2-3; maybe TRBD2 (5 bases). Germline assignment: CDR1 MRHNA and CDR2 SNTAGT. The V and J ends lost 9 bases and 0 bases respectively, with 22 bases between them. The CDR3 consists of 17 residues. Written as DNA, the CDR3 is TGTGCCAGAAAGGTGGTTCTCGCGTCTAGCAGCACAGATACGCAGTATTTT. This codes for CARKVVLASSSTDTQYF.

V is TRBV4-1 and J is TRBJ2-3, with 12 bases identical to TRBD2. The germline CDR1 and CDR2 sequences are MGHRA and YSYEKL. The CDR3 runs 17 residues. With V trimmed by 2 bases and J by 2 bases, 5 bases remained unmatched. CDR3 sequence (DNA): TGCGCCAGCAGCCAACTACTAGCGGGAGGCCCCACAGATACGCAGTATTTT. Its protein product is CASSQLLAGGPTDTQYF.

The gene calls are TRBV5-6 and TRBJ2-7, with a tentative D call TRBD1 (5 bases). Germline CDR1 is SGHDT and CDR2 is YYEEEE. The germline V and J ends were trimmed by 0 bases and 9 bases, with 16 bases remaining between them. There are 14 residues in the CDR3. The CDR3 bases are TGTGCCAGCAGCTTGGAGAGGACATTAAATAGGCAGTACTTC. It specifies CASSLERTLNRQYF.

V and J are TRBV28 and TRBJ2-7; D possibly corresponds to TRBD2 (6 bases). The CDR3 extends over 17 amino acids. Trimming stripped 2 bases from V and 4 bases from J, with 21 bases between. Per germline, CDR1 MDHEN and CDR2 SYDVKM. The CDR3 sequence is CASSLIMFGGPEYEQYF. CDR3 DNA: TGTGCCAGCAGTTTAATTATGTTCGGGGGACCCGAATACGAGCAGTACTTC.

The CDR3 DNA reads as TGTGCCAGCAGTTACGACTTCACTAGCGGGATTTGTAATGAGCAGTTCTTC. This translates into CASSYDFTSGICNEQFF. The V gene is TRBV6-7, the J gene TRBJ2-1; 10 positions match TRBD2. TRBV6-7 is treated as an ORF (open reading frame) with a function not yet certain. The CDR3 spans 17 residues. The ends lost 2 bases at V and 7 bases at J; junction bases unmatched: 11.